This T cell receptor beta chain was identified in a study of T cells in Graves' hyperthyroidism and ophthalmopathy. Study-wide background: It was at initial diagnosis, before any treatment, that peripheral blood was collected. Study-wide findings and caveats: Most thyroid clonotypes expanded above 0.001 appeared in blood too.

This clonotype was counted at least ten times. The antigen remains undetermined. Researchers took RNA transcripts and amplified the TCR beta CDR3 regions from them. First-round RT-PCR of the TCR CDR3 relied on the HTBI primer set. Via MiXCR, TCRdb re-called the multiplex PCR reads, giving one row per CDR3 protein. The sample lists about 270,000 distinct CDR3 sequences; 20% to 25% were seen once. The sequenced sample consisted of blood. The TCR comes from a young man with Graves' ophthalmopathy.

CDR3 residues: CASSLGPSGNNEQFF. The CDR3 DNA follows: TGCGCCAGCAGCTTGGGTCCTAGCGGAAACAATGAGCAGTTCTTC. The chain carries TRBV5-1 and TRBJ2-1; TRBD2 matches at 7 bases. Germline V gene sequence: CDR1 SGHRS, CDR2 YFSETQ. V shed 0 bases and J 5 bases; nucleotides not matched to a gene: 5. The CDR3 has 15 amino acids.